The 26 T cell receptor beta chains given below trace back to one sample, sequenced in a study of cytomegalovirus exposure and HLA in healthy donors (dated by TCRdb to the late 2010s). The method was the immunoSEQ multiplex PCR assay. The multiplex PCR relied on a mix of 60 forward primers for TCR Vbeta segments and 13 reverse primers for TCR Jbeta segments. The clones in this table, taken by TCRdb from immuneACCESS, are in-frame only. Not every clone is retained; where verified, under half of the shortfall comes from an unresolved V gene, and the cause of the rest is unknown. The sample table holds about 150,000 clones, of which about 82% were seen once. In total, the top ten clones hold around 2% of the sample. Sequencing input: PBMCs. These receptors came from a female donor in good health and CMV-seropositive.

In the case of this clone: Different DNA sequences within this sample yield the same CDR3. This chain's CDR3 is CASSQWRRDLNEQYF. DNA of the CDR3: TGTGCCAGCAGCCAATGGCGGCGAGATCTCAACGAGCAGTACTTC. This chain joins TRBV5-6 and TRBJ2-7; no clear D gene. V was cut by 4 bases and J by 5 bases, with 19 bases left in between. Germline CDR1 SGHDT, CDR2 YYEEEE. The CDR3 runs 15 residues.

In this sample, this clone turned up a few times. CDR3 coding DNA: TGTGCCACCAGCAGACAGGGGGCCTCAGGCTACGAGCAGTACTTC. Protein sequence: CATSRQGASGYEQYF. The chain recombines TRBV15 with TRBJ2-7; 8 nucleotides align to TRBD1. CDR3 length: 15 residues. CDR1 and CDR2 from the germline V gene are LNHNV and YYDKDF (reference sequence). Unmatched junction bases numbered 6, after V lost 2 bases and J lost 3 bases.

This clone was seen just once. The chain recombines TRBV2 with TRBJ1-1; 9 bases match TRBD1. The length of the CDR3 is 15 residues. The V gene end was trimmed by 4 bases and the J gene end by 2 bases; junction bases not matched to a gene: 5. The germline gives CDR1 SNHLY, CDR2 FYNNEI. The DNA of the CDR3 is TGTGCCAGCAGTGGACAGGGGGTTGGTAACACTGAAGCTTTCTTT. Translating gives CASSGQGVGNTEAFF.

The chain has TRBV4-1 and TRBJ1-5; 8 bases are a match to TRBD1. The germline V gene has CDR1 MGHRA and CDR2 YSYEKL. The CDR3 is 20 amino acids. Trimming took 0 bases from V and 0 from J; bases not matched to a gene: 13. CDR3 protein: CASSQDDAGGHSYSNQPQHF. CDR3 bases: TGCGCCAGCAGCCAAGATGATGCAGGGGGCCATTCTTATAGCAATCAGCCCCAGCATTTT.

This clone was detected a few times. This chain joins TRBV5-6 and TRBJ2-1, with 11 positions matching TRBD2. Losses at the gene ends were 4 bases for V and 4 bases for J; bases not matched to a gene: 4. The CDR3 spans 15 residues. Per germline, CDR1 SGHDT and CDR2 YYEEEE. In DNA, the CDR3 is TGTGCCAGCAGCCAGACTAGCGGGGATTACAATGAGCAGTTCTTC. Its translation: CASSQTSGDYNEQFF.

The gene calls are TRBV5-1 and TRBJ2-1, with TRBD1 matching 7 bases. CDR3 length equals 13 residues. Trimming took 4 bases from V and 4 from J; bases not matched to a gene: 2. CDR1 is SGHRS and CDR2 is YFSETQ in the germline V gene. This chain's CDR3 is CASSGDRYNEQFF. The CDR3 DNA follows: TGCGCCAGCAGCGGGGACAGATACAATGAGCAGTTCTTC.

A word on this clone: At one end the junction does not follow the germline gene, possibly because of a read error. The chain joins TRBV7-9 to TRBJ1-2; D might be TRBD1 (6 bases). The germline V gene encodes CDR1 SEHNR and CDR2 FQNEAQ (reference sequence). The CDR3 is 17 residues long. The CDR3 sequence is CSSSSPKKATGLYGYTF. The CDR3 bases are TGTTCCAGCAGCTCCCCCAAGAAGGCGACAGGACTCTATGGCTACACCTTC.

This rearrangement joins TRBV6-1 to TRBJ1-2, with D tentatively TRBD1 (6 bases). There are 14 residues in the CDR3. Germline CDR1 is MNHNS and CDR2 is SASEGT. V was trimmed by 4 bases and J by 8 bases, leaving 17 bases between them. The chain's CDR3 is CASSATRDIGGYTF. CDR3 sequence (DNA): TGTGCCAGCAGTGCCACTCGGGACATTGGAGGCTACACCTTC.

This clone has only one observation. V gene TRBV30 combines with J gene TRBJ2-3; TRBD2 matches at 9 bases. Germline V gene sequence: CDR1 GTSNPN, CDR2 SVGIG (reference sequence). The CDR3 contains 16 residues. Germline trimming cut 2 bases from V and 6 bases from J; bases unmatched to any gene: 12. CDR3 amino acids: CAWSRAGGFLADTQYF. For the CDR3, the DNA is TGTGCCTGGAGTCGAGCGGGGGGCTTTCTTGCTGATACGCAGTATTTT.

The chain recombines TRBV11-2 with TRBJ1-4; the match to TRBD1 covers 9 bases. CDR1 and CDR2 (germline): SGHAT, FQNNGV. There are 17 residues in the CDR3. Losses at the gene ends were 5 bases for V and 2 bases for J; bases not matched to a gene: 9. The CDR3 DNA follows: TGTGCCAGCAGCACCCAATCGACAGGGGGGACTAATGAAAAACTGTTTTTT. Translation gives CASSTQSTGGTNEKLFF.

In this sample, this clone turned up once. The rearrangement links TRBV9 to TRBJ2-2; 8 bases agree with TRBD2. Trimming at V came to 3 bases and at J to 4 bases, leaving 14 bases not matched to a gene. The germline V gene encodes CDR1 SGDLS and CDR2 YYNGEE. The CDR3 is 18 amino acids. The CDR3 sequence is CASSALVIGAGATGELFF. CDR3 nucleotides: TGTGCCAGCAGCGCCCTGGTAATAGGAGCGGGAGCCACCGGGGAGCTGTTTTTT. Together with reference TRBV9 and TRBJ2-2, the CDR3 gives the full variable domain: DSGVTQTPKHLITATGQRVTLRCSPRSGDLSVYWYQQSLDQGLQFLIQYYNGEERAKGNILERFSAQQFPDLHSELNLSSLELGDSALYFCASSALVIGAGATGELFFGEGSRLTVL.

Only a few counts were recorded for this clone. The CDR3 reads CASSPGRHNVLTF. CDR3 nucleotide sequence: TGTGCCAGCTCACCAGGGCGCCACAACGTCCTGACTTTC. This sequence joins TRBV18 and TRBJ2-6; D is unclear. Trimming left V 2 bases short and J 9 bases short, with 8 bases between. CDR3 size: 13 residues. CDR1 and CDR2 (germline): KGHSH, LQKENI.

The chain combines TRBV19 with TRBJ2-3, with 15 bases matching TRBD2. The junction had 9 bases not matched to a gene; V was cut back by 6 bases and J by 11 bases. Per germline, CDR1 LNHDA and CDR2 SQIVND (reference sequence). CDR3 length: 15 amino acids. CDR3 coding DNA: TGTGCCAGTAGCCGGGGACTAGCGGGGGGTGGGCAGCAGTATTTT. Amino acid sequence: CASSRGLAGGGQQYF. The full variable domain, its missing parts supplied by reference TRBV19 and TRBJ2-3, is DGGITQSPKYLFRKEGQNVTLSCEQNLNHDAMYWYRQDPGQGLRLIYYSQIVNDFQKGDIAEGYSVSREKKESFPLTVTSAQKNPTAFYLCASSRGLAGGGQQYFGPGTRLTVL.

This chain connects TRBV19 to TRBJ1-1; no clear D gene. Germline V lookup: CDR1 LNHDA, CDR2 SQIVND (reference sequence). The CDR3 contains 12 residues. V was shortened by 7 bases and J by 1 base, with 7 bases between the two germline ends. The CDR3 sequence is CASNRRNTEAFF. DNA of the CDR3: TGTGCCAGTAACCGCAGGAACACTGAAGCTTTCTTT.

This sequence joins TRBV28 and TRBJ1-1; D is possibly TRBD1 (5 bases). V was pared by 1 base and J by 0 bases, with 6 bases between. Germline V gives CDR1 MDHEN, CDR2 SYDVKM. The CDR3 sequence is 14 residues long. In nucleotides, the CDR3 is TGTGCCAGCAGTTTATTGACAGTGAACACTGAAGCTTTCTTT. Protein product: CASSLLTVNTEAFF.

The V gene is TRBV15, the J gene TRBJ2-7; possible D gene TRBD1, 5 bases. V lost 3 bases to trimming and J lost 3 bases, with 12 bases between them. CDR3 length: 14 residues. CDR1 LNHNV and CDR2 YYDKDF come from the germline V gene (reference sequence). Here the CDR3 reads CATSSPNRYYEQYF. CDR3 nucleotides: TGTGCCACCAGCAGTCCCAACAGGTACTACGAGCAGTACTTC. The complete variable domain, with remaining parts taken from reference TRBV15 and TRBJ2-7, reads DAMVIQNPRYQVTQFGKPVTLSCSQTLNHNVMYWYQQKSSQAPKLLFHYYDKDFNNEADTPDNFQSRRPNTSFCFLDIRSPGLGDTAMYLCATSSPNRYYEQYFGPGTRLTVT.

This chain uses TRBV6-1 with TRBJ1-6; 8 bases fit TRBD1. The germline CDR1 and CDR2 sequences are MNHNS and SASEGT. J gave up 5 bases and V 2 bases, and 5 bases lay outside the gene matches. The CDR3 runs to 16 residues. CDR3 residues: CASSEPPRGHNSPLHF. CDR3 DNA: TGTGCCAGCAGTGAACCCCCCAGGGGGCATAATTCACCCCTCCACTTT.

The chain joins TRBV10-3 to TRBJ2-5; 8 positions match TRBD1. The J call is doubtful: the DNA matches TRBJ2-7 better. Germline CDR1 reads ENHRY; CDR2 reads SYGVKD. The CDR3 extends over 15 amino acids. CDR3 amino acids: CAISESIRTGNEQYF. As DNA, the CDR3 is TGTGCCATCAGTGAGTCAATAAGGACAGGGAACGAGCAGTACTTC.

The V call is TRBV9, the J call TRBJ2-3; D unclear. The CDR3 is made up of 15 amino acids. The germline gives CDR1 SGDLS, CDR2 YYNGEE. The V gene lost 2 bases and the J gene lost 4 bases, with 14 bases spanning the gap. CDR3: CASSVGQLGADTQYF. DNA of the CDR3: TGTGCCAGCAGCGTCGGCCAGTTGGGCGCAGATACGCAGTATTTT.

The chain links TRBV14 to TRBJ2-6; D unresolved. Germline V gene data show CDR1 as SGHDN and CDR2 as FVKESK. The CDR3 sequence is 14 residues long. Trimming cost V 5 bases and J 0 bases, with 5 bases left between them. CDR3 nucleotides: TGTGCCAGCAGCGCCAGCTCTGGGGCCAACGTCCTGACTTTC. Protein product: CASSASSGANVLTF.

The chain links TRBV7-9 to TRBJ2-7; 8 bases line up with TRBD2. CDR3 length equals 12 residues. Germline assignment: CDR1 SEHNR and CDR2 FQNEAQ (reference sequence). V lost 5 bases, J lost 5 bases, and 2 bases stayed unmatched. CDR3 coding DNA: TGTGCCAGCAGCCCGGGGGGGAACGAGCAGTACTTC. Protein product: CASSPGGNEQYF.

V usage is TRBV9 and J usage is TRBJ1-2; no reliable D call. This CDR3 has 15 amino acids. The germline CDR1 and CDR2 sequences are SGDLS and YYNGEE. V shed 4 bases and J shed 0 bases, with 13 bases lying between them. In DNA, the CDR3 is TGTGCCAGCAGCTCCGGCGGAGGCCCTAACTATGGCTACACCTTC. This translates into CASSSGGGPNYGYTF.

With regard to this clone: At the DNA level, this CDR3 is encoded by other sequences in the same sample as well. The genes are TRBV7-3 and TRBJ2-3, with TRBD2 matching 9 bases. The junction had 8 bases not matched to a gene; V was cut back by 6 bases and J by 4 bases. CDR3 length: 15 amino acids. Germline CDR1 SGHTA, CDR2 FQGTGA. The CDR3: CASSLAGGLSDTQYF. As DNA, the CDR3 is TGTGCCAGCAGTCTCGCGGGGGGGCTGTCAGATACGCAGTATTTT. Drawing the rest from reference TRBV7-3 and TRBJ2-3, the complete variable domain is GAGVSQTPSNKVTEKGKYVELRCDPISGHTALYWYRQSLGQGPEFLIYFQGTGAADDSGLPNDRFFAVRPEGSVSTLKIQRTERGDSAVYLCASSLAGGLSDTQYFGPGTRLTVL.

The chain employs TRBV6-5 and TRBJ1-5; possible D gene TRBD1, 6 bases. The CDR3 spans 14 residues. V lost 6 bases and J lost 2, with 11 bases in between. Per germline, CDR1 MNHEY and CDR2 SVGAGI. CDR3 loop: CASRDRQGNQPQHF. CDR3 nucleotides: TGTGCCAGCAGAGACCGACAGGGCAATCAGCCCCAGCATTTT.

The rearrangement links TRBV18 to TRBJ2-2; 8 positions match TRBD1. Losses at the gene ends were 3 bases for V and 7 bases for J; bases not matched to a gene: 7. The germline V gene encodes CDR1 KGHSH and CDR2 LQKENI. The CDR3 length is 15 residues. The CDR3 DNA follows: TGTGCCAGCTCACCGAGGCAGGGGGCAAGCGGGGAGCTGTTTTTT. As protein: CASSPRQGASGELFF.

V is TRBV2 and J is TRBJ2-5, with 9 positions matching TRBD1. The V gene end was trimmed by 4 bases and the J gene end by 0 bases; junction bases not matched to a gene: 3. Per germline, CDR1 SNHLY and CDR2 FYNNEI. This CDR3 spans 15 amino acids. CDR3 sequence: CASSGDRENQETQYF. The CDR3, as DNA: TGTGCCAGCAGTGGGGACAGGGAGAACCAAGAGACCCAGTACTTC.